Listed below are T cell receptor beta chains from one sample, sequenced in a study of cytomegalovirus exposure and HLA in healthy donors. Method: immunoSEQ multiplex PCR; TCRdb's copy keeps in-frame clones and lacks some. The repertoire holds approximately 120,000 clones, roughly 69% seen once, with roughly 5.9% in the top ten. Sequencing input: PBMCs. These receptor sequences come from a woman aged 70-85 years in good health and CMV-seropositive. Each CDR3 is given with its conserved first and last residue. Each record gives: CDR3 length, V gene, J gene, CDR3 protein.

len: 15
v_gene: TRBV4-2
j_gene: TRBJ2-7
CDR3aa: CASSPGLALPYEQYF

len: 14
v_gene: TRBV5-8
j_gene: TRBJ1-5
CDR3aa: CASSLQGAYQPQHF

len: 15
v_gene: TRBV4-2
j_gene: TRBJ2-3
CDR3aa: CASSQSGVSTDTQYF

len: 15
v_gene: TRBV7-6
j_gene: TRBJ2-7
CDR3aa: CASSLGSGGSYEQYF

len: 15
v_gene: TRBV6-1
j_gene: TRBJ2-1
CDR3aa: CASSEEQGGYNEQFF

len: 19
v_gene: TRBV10-3
j_gene: TRBJ2-7
CDR3aa: CAISGRETGTFSSMYEQYF

len: 16
v_gene: TRBV10-3
j_gene: TRBJ2-2
CDR3aa: CAITTGLGTNTGELFF

len: 13
v_gene: TRBV7-9
j_gene: TRBJ2-7
CDR3aa: CASSIAGGQEQYF

len: 16
v_gene: TRBV10-1
j_gene: TRBJ2-5
CDR3aa: CASSKSRTSGDETQYF

len: 13
v_gene: TRBV5-1
j_gene: TRBJ1-2
CDR3aa: CASSLAQQAGYTF

len: 16
v_gene: TRBV5-1
j_gene: TRBJ1-6
CDR3aa: CASSQTSTGSNSPLHF

len: 12
v_gene: TRBV29-1
j_gene: TRBJ1-1
CDR3aa: CSVRELGTEAFF

len: 12
v_gene: TRBV29-1
j_gene: TRBJ1-6
CDR3aa: CSVEGWPSPLHF

len: 15
v_gene: TRBV13
j_gene: TRBJ2-7
CDR3aa: CASSVRLAGILEQYF

len: 15
v_gene: TRBV19
j_gene: TRBJ2-7
CDR3aa: CASSRGRQGSYEQYF

len: 16
v_gene: TRBV7-9
j_gene: TRBJ2-7
CDR3aa: CASHRGGTGTNSEQYF